The TCR beta chain described here comes from a study of T cells in Graves' hyperthyroidism and ophthalmopathy. Template material for amplifying TCR beta CDR3 regions consisted of RNA transcripts. The TCR CDR3 first-round RT-PCR relied on the HTBI primer set. TCRdb re-called the multiplex PCR reads through MiXCR, storing one row per CDR3 protein. The sample carries about 720,000 distinct CDR3 sequences, around 20% recorded once. Patients aged 18 to 65 had newly diagnosed hyperthyroidism lasting under 2 months. Trimming stripped 8 bases from V and 8 bases from J, with 15 bases between. CDR3 length equals 12 residues.

The clonotype comes from a woman aged 50 to 60 with Graves' hyperthyroidism that later progressed to Graves' ophthalmopathy. Sequencing was done on a sample of blood. This chain connects TRBV12-3 or TRBV12-4 to TRBJ1-1, with D tentatively TRBD1 (6 bases). CDR3 DNA: TGTGCCAGCGCCATGAGCGACAGGGAAGCTTTCTTT. Amino acids: CASAMSDREAFF.